These 20 T cell receptor beta chains came from one sample sequenced in a study of identical twins (dated by TCRdb to the mid-2010s). Library preparation was by 5' RACE. TCRdb records Illumina HiSeq 2000 as the sequencer. TCRdb applied fastp at Q25 and MiXCR to the public reads, then kept only in-frame beta chains. Rows matching on CDR3 protein sequence are summarized as one entry with the most common DNA and genes. Present in this sample are around 1.7 million distinct CDR3 sequences, roughly a third of which were seen just once. Under 0.35% of the sample belongs to the ten largest clones. Material for sequencing was cord blood. Source of these receptors: a newborn girl in good health.

This clonotype was observed a handful of times. This sequence joins TRBV7-2 and TRBJ1-2, with D hard to call. Trimming shortened V by 2 bases and J by 2 bases, and 9 bases separated the two germline ends. The CDR3 is 14 residues long. The germline CDR1 and CDR2 sequences are SGHTA and FQGNSA. CDR3 residues: CASSLKASNYGYTF. The CDR3 DNA follows: TGTGCCAGCAGCTTAAAGGCCAGCAACTATGGCTACACCTTC.

CDR3 region: CASSEGLDFYEQYF. CDR3 nucleotide sequence: TGTGCCAGCAGCGAAGGACTAGATTTCTACGAGCAGTACTTC. This sequence joins TRBV11-2 and TRBJ2-7, with 7 bases fitting TRBD2. This CDR3 has 14 residues. Per the germline V gene, CDR1 is SGHAT and CDR2 is FQNNGV. V shed 5 bases, J shed 3 bases, and the junction held 7 bases outside the gene matches.

In this sample, this clonotype turned up a few times. This sequence joins TRBV29-1 and TRBJ1-1; D unclear. V was cut by 4 bases and J by 11 bases, with 20 bases left in between. Germline loops: CDR1 SQVTM, CDR2 ANQGSEA. The CDR3 has 13 amino acids. The CDR3 sequence: CSVVFSDLQKAFF. The CDR3 DNA reads as TGCAGCGTTGTGTTCTCTGACCTACAGAAGGCTTTCTTT.

This clonotype was seen more than once but under ten times. The chain joins TRBV20-1 to TRBJ2-7; maybe TRBD2 (6 bases). Trimming shortened V by 6 bases and J by 7 bases, and 13 bases separated the two germline ends. Germline assignment: CDR1 DFQATT and CDR2 SNEGSKA (reference sequence). This CDR3 region has 11 residues. For the CDR3, the DNA is TGCAGTGCCCCAACTAGCCCAGAGCAGTACTTC. This encodes CSAPTSPEQYF.

V usage is TRBV12-3 or TRBV12-4 and J usage is TRBJ1-4; D gene ambiguous. There are 14 residues in the CDR3. Trimming took 1 base from V and 8 from J, leaving 11 bases between them. Here the CDR3 reads CASSLGWEKEKLFF. CDR3 nucleotides: TGTGCCAGCAGTTTAGGGTGGGAGAAAGAAAAACTGTTTTTT.

This clonotype was seen more than once but under ten times. J is TRBJ2-7 and V is TRBV9, with 7 bases matching TRBD1. Germline trimming cut 4 bases from V and 3 bases from J; bases unmatched to any gene: 10. The germline gives CDR1 SGDLS, CDR2 YYNGEE. This CDR3 is built from 15 residues. The CDR3 nucleotides read TGTGCCAGCAGCCCGCGACAGGGCGTCGACTACGAGCAGTACTTC. Amino acids: CASSPRQGVDYEQYF. The whole variable domain, filled in from reference TRBV9 and TRBJ2-7, reads DSGVTQTPKHLITATGQRVTLRCSPRSGDLSVYWYQQSLDQGLQFLIQYYNGEERAKGNILERFSAQQFPDLHSELNLSSLELGDSALYFCASSPRQGVDYEQYFGPGTRLTVT.

The V gene is TRBV20-1, the J gene TRBJ2-5; 9 nucleotides line up with TRBD2. Germline V gives CDR1 DFQATT, CDR2 SNEGSKA (reference sequence). V shed 0 bases, J shed 5 bases, and the junction held 10 bases outside the gene matches. CDR3 length: 16 residues. The CDR3 is CSARDSAGGIRETQYF. As DNA, the CDR3 is TGCAGTGCTAGAGATTCGGCGGGGGGGATAAGGGAGACCCAGTACTTC.

The gene calls are TRBV7-9 and TRBJ2-7; unclear D gene. Germline CDR1 is SEHNR and CDR2 is FQNEAQ (reference sequence). There are 17 residues in the CDR3. The V and J ends lost 1 base and 3 bases respectively, with 19 bases between them. The CDR3 nucleotides are TGTGCCAGCAGCTTAGATTCGGTAGGAGCGACCCGCTACGAGCAGTACTTC. The encoded protein is CASSLDSVGATRYEQYF.

In the case of this clonotype: A junction boundary mismatches the germline segment, possibly from a read error. The V gene is TRBV18, the J gene TRBJ2-3, with TRBD2 matching 10 bases. Germline values: CDR1 KGHSH, CDR2 LQKENI. The CDR3 is made up of 16 amino acids. The DNA of the CDR3 is TGTGCCAGCTCACCATCCACTAGCGGGATCACAGATGCGCAGTATTTT. Its protein is CASSPSTSGITDAQYF.

The table lists this clonotype with many counts. The chain links TRBV5-1 to TRBJ2-7; D uncertain. V was pared by 1 base and J by 7 bases, with 9 bases between. CDR1 and CDR2 (germline): SGHRS, YFSETQ. CDR3 length: 12 residues. CDR3 protein: CASSLRPAEQYF. CDR3 coding DNA: TGCGCCAGCAGCTTGAGGCCAGCGGAGCAGTACTTC. Variable domain in full (rest from reference TRBV5-1 and TRBJ2-7): KAGVTQTPRYLIKTRGQQVTLSCSPISGHRSVSWYQQTPGQGLQFLFEYFSETQRNKGNFPGRFSGRQFSNSRSEMNVSTLELGDSALYLCASSLRPAEQYFGPGTRLTVT.

This clonotype was picked up a small number of times. Written as DNA, the CDR3 is TGCAGTGCTAGGGGCACTAGCGACTCCTACAATGAGCAGTTCTTC. Protein sequence: CSARGTSDSYNEQFF. This chain joins TRBV20-1 and TRBJ2-1; TRBD2 agrees at 7 bases. J was trimmed by 0 bases and V by 3 bases; bases with no gene match: 5. The CDR3 has 15 residues. Germline values: CDR1 DFQATT, CDR2 SNEGSKA (reference sequence).

The V gene is TRBV7-2, the J gene TRBJ1-2; D remains ambiguous. The CDR3 is made up of 15 amino acids. Germline CDR1 SGHTA, CDR2 FQGNSA. Between the trimmed V and J ends, which lost 2 bases and 6 bases, there was a span of 16 bases. This CDR3 reads CASSLLGQEMNGYTF. Written as DNA, the CDR3 is TGTGCCAGCAGCTTACTCGGGCAGGAGATGAATGGCTACACCTTC.

This clonotype was seen repeatedly, ten times or more. The chain recombines TRBV6-6 with TRBJ1-2, with TRBD1 identical over 7 bases. Trimming took 6 bases from V and 0 from J; bases not matched to a gene: 4. The CDR3 spans 14 residues. CDR1 is MNHNY, CDR2 SVGAGI, per germline (reference sequence). CDR3 sequence: CASRGTATNYGYTF. The CDR3 DNA sequence: TGTGCCAGCAGAGGGACAGCGACTAACTATGGCTACACCTTC.

The chain combines TRBV29-1 with TRBJ2-5; 9 nucleotides match TRBD1. The germline V gene has CDR1 SQVTM and CDR2 ANQGSEA. The CDR3 is 17 amino acids. The V and J ends lost 4 bases and 5 bases, in that order; junction bases with no gene match: 17. This chain's CDR3 is CSVAGGTGLGRGETQYF. CDR3 nucleotide sequence: TGCAGCGTTGCGGGCGGGACAGGGTTAGGCCGAGGGGAGACCCAGTACTTC.

The chain is built from TRBV12-3 or TRBV12-4 and TRBJ1-4; D not certain. This CDR3 contains 14 residues. Trimming pared 7 bases from V and 7 bases from J, leaving 16 bases between. CDR3 nucleotides: TGTGCCAGCACCTGCAGGAAAGCTGGTGAAAAACTGTTTTTT. The encoded protein is CASTCRKAGEKLFF.

This clonotype was counted many times. V is TRBV12-3 or TRBV12-4 and J is TRBJ1-2; TRBD1 aligns across 8 bases. This CDR3 is built from 13 residues. V was clipped by 4 bases and J by 5 bases; unmatched bases: 3. Here the CDR3 DNA reads TGTGCCAGCAGTTCGGGACAGGTTTATGGCTACACCTTC. It is translated as CASSSGQVYGYTF.

This clonotype was recorded a few times. J is TRBJ1-2 and V is TRBV7-2, with 8 bases that match TRBD1. Trimming took 1 base from V and 11 from J; bases not matched to a gene: 6. CDR3 size: 13 residues. Germline-derived CDR1 and CDR2 are SGHTA and FQGNSA. The CDR3 loop reads CASSLVTGQGYTF. The CDR3 DNA reads TGTGCCAGCAGCTTAGTCACCGGACAGGGTTACACCTTC.

On this clonotype itself: A read error may produce the germline difference seen at one junction end. The chain carries TRBV9 and TRBJ1-2, with a weak D call TRBD1 (5 bases). The germline V gene has CDR1 SGDLS and CDR2 YYNGEE. This CDR3 region has 14 residues. CDR3 DNA sequence: TGTGCCAGCAGTGGAGGGGTATTTAACCATGGCTACACCTTC. Its translation: CASSGGVFNHGYTF.

There are a few counts of this clonotype. The V and J genes are TRBV7-9 and TRBJ1-2; D call uncertain. Looked up from germline, CDR1 is SEHNR and CDR2 is FQNEAQ (reference sequence). V was cut by 5 bases and J by 5 bases, with 12 bases left in between. The CDR3 consists of 13 residues. The CDR3 here is CASSPARAYGYTF. The CDR3 coding sequence is TGTGCCAGCAGCCCTGCAAGGGCATATGGCTACACCTTC. Filled out from reference TRBV7-9 and TRBJ1-2, the complete variable domain reads DTGVSQNPRHKITKRGQNVTFRCDPISEHNRLYWYRQTLGQGPEFLTYFQNEAQLEKSRLLSDRFSAERPKGSFSTLEIQRTEQGDSAMYLCASSPARAYGYTFGSGTRLTVV.

The table lists this clonotype with many counts. The chain employs TRBV5-1 and TRBJ2-1; D remains unclear. Germline V gene lookup returns CDR1 SGHRS and CDR2 YFSETQ. This CDR3 has 13 amino acids. Trimming removed 0 bases from V and 8 bases from J, with 9 bases in between. Written as DNA, the CDR3 is TGCGCCAGCAGCTTGGGGCAGGTCCATGAGCAGTTCTTC. It encodes CASSLGQVHEQFF.